This TCR beta chain was identified during a study of T cells in localized non-small cell lung cancer. Study-level findings and limits: There was an association of higher blood T cell density with longer overall survival. Adjacent lung exhibited a median of about 57 among the 100 most abundant tumor clones. The study found T cell clonality highest in uninvolved adjacent lung, above tumor.

Trimming took 3 bases from V and 0 from J; bases not matched to a gene: 12. This CDR3 region has 20 residues. Germline values: CDR1 KGHSH, CDR2 LQKENI. Generated by immunoSEQ multiplex PCR, the TCRdb table keeps only in-frame clones and is missing some. The repertoire includes 9,500 to 15,000 clones, around 83% of them detected once, and roughly 19% sits in the top ten. For this clone: Its antigen is not identified.

The clonotype originates from a male donor older than 55 with stage I lung adenocarcinoma. Source: peripheral blood, taken before any cancer treatment. The V and J genes are TRBV18 and TRBJ2-2, with 11 bases matching TRBD2. The CDR3 spells CASSPGGALAGEPNTGELFF. CDR3 DNA sequence: TGTGCCAGCTCACCTGGGGGCGCACTAGCGGGGGAACCGAACACCGGGGAGCTGTTTTTT.